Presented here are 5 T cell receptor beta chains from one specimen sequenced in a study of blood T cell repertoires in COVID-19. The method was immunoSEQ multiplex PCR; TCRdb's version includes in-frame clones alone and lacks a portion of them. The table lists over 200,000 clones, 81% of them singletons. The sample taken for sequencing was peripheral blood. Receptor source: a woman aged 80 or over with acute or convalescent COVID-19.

CDR3: CASGSPRDRTEAFF. The CDR3 DNA reads TGCGCCAGCGGATCGCCCAGGGATAGGACTGAAGCTTTCTTT. V is TRBV5-1 and J is TRBJ1-1, with D perhaps matching TRBD1 (5 bases). The CDR3 runs to 14 residues. Trimming stripped 7 bases from V and 5 bases from J, with 18 bases between. From germline, CDR1 is SGHRS and CDR2 YFSETQ.

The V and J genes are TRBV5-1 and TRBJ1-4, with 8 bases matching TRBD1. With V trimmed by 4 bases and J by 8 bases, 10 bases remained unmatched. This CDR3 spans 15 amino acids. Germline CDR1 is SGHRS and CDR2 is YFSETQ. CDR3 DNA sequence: TGCGCCAGCAGCCCGGACGTGGGACAGGAGGAAAAACTGTTTTTT. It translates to CASSPDVGQEEKLFF. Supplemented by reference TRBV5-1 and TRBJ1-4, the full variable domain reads KAGVTQTPRYLIKTRGQQVTLSCSPISGHRSVSWYQQTPGQGLQFLFEYFSETQRNKGNFPGRFSGRQFSNSRSEMNVSTLELGDSALYLCASSPDVGQEEKLFFGSGTQLSVL.

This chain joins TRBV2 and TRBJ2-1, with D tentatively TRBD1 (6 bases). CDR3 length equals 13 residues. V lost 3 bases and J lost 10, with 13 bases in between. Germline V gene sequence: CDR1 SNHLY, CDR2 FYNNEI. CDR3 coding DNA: TGTGCCAGCAGTGAGGACAGAGGCGCCGAGCAGTTCTTC. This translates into CASSEDRGAEQFF.

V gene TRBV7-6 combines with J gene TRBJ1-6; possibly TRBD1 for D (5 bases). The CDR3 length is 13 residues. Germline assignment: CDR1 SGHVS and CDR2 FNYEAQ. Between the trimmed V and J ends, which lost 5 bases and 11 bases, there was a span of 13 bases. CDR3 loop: CASSARQNAPLHF. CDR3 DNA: TGTGCCAGCAGCGCGCGACAGAATGCACCCCTCCACTTT.

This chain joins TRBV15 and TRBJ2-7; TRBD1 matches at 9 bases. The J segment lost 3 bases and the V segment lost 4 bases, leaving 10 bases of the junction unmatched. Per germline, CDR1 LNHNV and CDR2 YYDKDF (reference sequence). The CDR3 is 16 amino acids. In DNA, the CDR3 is TGTGCCACCAGCACCCTAAACGGGACAGGGAGCTACGAGCAGTACTTC. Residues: CATSTLNGTGSYEQYF.